A selection of T cell receptor beta chains follows, all from one sample in a study of T cells after yellow fever vaccination. TCRdb fed the 5' RACE reads into MiXCR, producing one record per CDR3 protein. The sample consists of around 610,000 distinct CDR3 sequences, about 14% of them appearing once. The specimen comprised PBMCs, sampled on the day of the yellow fever booster vaccination. These receptors came from a man under 40 who received the YFV17D yellow fever vaccine. CDR3s include the opening cysteine and the closing phenylalanine or tryptophan. Fields, in order: CDR3 length, J gene, clone size, D gene, V gene, CDR3 protein, CDR3 DNA. D genes are given only for firm matches. Only part of the rows carry a size: once, few, many, or a class if the clone is expanded.

length: 16
J: TRBJ2-3
size: -
D: TRBD2
V: TRBV5-4
CDR3: CASSLWTSGKTDTQYF
DNA: TGTGCCAGCAGCTTGTGGACTAGCGGGAAAACAGATACGCAGTATTTT

length: 13
J: TRBJ2-2
size: few
D: -
V: TRBV7-2
CDR3: CASRLQNTGELFF
DNA: TGTGCCAGCAGGCTCCAGAACACCGGGGAGCTGTTTTTT

length: 12
J: TRBJ2-1
size: few
D: TRBD1
V: TRBV6-5
CDR3: CASSNTGDEQFF
DNA: TGTGCCAGCAGTAACACAGGGGATGAGCAGTTCTTC

length: 16
J: TRBJ2-1
size: -
D: -
V: TRBV18
CDR3: CASSPSRRAPYNEQFF
DNA: TGTGCCAGCTCACCCTCCAGGAGGGCCCCTTACAATGAGCAGTTCTTC

length: 15
J: TRBJ2-1
size: many
D: TRBD1
V: TRBV15
CDR3: CATSKGTVLTNEQFF
DNA: TGTGCCACCAGCAAAGGGACAGTATTAACCAATGAGCAGTTCTTC

length: 13
J: TRBJ2-1
size: -
D: TRBD2
V: TRBV12-3/TRBV12-4
CDR3: CASSYLADNEQFF
DNA: TGTGCCAGCAGTTACCTAGCGGACAATGAGCAGTTCTTC

length: 14
J: TRBJ2-5
size: few
D: -
V: TRBV10-3
CDR3: CAISESGRAETQYF
DNA: TGTGCCATCAGTGAGTCTGGCAGGGCCGAGACCCAGTACTTC

length: 13
J: TRBJ2-2
size: -
D: -
V: TRBV6-2/TRBV6-3
CDR3: CASSYSIVPGLFF
DNA: TGTGCCAGCAGTTACTCGATCGTTCCGGGCCTGTTTTTT

length: 12
J: TRBJ1-1
size: many
D: -
V: TRBV12-3/TRBV12-4
CDR3: CASSLLNTEAFF
DNA: TGTGCCAGCAGTTTGCTGAACACTGAAGCTTTCTTT

length: 15
J: TRBJ2-5
size: few
D: -
V: TRBV9
CDR3: CASSAQTGPQETQYF
DNA: TGTGCCAGCAGCGCCCAGACAGGACCCCAAGAGACCCAGTACTTC

length: 12
J: TRBJ2-7
size: few
D: TRBD2
V: TRBV5-1
CDR3: CASSSGLDEQYF
DNA: TGCGCCAGCAGCTCGGGACTAGACGAGCAGTACTTC

length: 12
J: TRBJ1-3
size: many
D: -
V: TRBV12-3/TRBV12-4
CDR3: CASTPRRNTIYF
DNA: TGTGCCAGCACCCCGAGACGTAACACCATATATTTT

length: 15
J: TRBJ2-7
size: few
D: -
V: TRBV3-1
CDR3: CASSPGSTTPYEQYF
DNA: TGTGCCAGCAGCCCGGGGTCGACAACTCCCTACGAGCAGTACTTC

length: 14
J: TRBJ2-7
size: many
D: -
V: TRBV7-9
CDR3: CASSLSATFYEQYF
DNA: TGTGCCAGCAGCTTATCCGCCACATTCTACGAGCAGTACTTC

length: 13
J: TRBJ1-5
size: many
D: -
V: TRBV27
CDR3: CASSLRGDQPQHF
DNA: TGTGCCAGCAGTTTACGAGGGGATCAGCCCCAGCATTTT

length: 16
J: TRBJ2-3
size: -
D: TRBD2
V: TRBV20-1
CDR3: CSAPTSGRAWADTQYF
DNA: TGCAGTGCACCGACTAGCGGGAGGGCCTGGGCAGATACGCAGTATTTT

length: 13
J: TRBJ2-1
size: few
D: -
V: TRBV30
CDR3: CAWSVAGASEQFF
DNA: TGTGCCTGGAGTGTTGCCGGGGCTAGTGAGCAGTTCTTC

length: 14
J: TRBJ2-6
size: many
D: -
V: TRBV6-5
CDR3: CASSFGSGANVLTF
DNA: TGTGCCAGCAGTTTCGGCTCTGGGGCCAACGTCCTGACTTTC

length: 15
J: TRBJ2-3
size: -
D: -
V: TRBV10-3
CDR3: CAISEDVPTTDTQYF
DNA: TGTGCCATCAGTGAGGACGTACCAACCACAGATACGCAGTATTTT

length: 15
J: TRBJ2-6
size: many
D: -
V: TRBV28
CDR3: CASSHQGSGANVLTF
DNA: TGTGCCAGCAGTCACCAGGGGTCTGGGGCCAACGTCCTGACTTTC

length: 15
J: TRBJ2-2
size: -
D: -
V: TRBV7-2
CDR3: CASSLALTDTGELFF
DNA: TGTGCCAGCAGCTTAGCGCTTACCGACACCGGGGAGCTGTTTTTT

length: 16
J: TRBJ2-2
size: many
D: TRBD1
V: TRBV6-4
CDR3: CASSDTDRVNTGELFF
DNA: TGTGCCAGCAGTGACACGGACAGGGTGAACACCGGGGAGCTGTTTTTT

length: 12
J: TRBJ2-7
size: few
D: TRBD1
V: TRBV25-1
CDR3: CASSELGDRSYF
DNA: TGTGCCAGCAGTGAATTAGGGGACAGGTCGTACTTC

length: 13
J: TRBJ2-3
size: -
D: TRBD2
V: TRBV20-1
CDR3: CSARDLGLSTQYF
DNA: TGCAGTGCTAGAGATTTGGGACTAAGCACGCAGTATTTT

length: 17
J: TRBJ1-3
size: few
D: -
V: TRBV6-1
CDR3: CASRNEEGKSSGNTIYF
DNA: TGTGCCAGCAGAAACGAGGAGGGGAAGAGCTCTGGAAACACCATATATTTT

length: 14
J: TRBJ2-1
size: -
D: -
V: TRBV7-3
CDR3: CASSPSSGAEEQFF
DNA: TGTGCCAGCAGCCCGTCATCGGGAGCGGAGGAGCAGTTCTTC

length: 11
J: TRBJ2-7
size: -
D: -
V: TRBV5-1
CDR3: CASIPTGEQYF
DNA: TGCGCCAGCATACCGACGGGGGAGCAGTACTTC

length: 13
J: TRBJ2-7
size: few
D: -
V: TRBV20-1
CDR3: CSASPGVVYEQYF
DNA: TGCAGTGCTAGTCCGGGGGTGGTCTACGAGCAGTACTTC